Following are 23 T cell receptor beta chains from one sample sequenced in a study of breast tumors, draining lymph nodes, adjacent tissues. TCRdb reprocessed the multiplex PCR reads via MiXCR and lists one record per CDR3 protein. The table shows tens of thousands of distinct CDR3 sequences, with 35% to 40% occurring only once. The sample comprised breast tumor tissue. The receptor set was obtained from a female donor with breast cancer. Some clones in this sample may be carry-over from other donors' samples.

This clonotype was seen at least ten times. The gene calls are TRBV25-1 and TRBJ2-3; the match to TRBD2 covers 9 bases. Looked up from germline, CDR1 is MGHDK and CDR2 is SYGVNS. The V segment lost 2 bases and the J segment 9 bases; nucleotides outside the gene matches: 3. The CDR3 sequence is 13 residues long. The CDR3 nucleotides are TGTGCCAGCAGTGAAGCGGGGGGGAGAACGCAGTATTTT. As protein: CASSEAGGRTQYF.

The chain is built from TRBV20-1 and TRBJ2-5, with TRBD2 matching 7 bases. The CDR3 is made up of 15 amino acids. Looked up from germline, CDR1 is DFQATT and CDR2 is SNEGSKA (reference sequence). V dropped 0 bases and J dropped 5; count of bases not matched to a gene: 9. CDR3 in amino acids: CSARDLGGSFETQYF. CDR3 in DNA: TGCAGTGCTAGAGATCTGGGCGGGAGCTTCGAGACCCAGTACTTC.

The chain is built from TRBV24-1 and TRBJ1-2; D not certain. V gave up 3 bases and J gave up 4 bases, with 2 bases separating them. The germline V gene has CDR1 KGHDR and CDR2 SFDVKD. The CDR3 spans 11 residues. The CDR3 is CATSDLYGYTF. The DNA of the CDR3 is TGTGCCACCAGTGATCTCTATGGCTACACCTTC.

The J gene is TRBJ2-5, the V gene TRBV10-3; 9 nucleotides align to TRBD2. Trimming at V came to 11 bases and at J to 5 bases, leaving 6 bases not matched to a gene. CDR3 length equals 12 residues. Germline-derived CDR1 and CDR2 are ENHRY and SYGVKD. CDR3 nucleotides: TGTGCCGTTGCTAGCGGGACTGAGACCCAGTACTTC. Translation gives CAVASGTETQYF.

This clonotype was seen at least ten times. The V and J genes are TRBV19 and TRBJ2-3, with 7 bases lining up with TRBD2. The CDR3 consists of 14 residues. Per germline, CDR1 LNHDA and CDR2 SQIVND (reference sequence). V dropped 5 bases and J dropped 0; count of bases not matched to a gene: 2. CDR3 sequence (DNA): TGTGCCAGTAGTCGGGGAGGGAGCACAGATACGCAGTATTTT. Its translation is CASSRGGSTDTQYF.

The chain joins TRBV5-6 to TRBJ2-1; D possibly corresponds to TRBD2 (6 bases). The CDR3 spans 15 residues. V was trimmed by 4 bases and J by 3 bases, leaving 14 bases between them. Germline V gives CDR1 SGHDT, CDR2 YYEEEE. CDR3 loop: CASSASGPFYNEQFF. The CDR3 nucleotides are TGTGCCAGCAGCGCCAGCGGGCCCTTCTACAATGAGCAGTTCTTC.

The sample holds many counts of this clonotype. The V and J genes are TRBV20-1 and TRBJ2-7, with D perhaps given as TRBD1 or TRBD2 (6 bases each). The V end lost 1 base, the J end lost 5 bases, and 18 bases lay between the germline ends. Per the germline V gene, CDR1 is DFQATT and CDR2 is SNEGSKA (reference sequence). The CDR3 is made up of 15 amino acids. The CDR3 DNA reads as TGCAGTGCTAGAGTTAGCCTAGGGGGGTGGGACGAGCAGTACTTC. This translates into CSARVSLGGWDEQYF.

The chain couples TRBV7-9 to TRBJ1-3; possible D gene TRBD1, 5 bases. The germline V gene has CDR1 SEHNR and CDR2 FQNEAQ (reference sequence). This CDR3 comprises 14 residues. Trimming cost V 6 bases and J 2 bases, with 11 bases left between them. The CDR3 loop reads CASSSGGTGNTIYF. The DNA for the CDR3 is TGTGCCAGCAGTAGTGGGGGTACTGGAAACACCATATATTTT.

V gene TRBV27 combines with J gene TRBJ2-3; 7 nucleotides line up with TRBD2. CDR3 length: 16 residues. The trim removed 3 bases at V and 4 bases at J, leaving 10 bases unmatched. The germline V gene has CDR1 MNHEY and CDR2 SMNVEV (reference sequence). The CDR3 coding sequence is TGTGCCAGCAGTTTCTACCCAGCGGGGAGGGCAGATACGCAGTATTTT. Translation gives CASSFYPAGRADTQYF.

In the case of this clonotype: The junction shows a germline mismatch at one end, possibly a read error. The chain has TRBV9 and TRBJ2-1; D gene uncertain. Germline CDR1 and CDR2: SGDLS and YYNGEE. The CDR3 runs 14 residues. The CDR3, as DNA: TGTGCCAGCGGCGTAGATCCAGCTCATAATGAGCAGTCCTTC. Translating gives CASGVDPAHNEQSF.

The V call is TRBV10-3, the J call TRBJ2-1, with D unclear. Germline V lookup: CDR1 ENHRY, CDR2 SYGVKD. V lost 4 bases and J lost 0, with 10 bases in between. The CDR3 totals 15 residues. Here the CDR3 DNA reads TGTGCCATCAGTGCTGCACAGAGCTCCTACAATGAGCAGTTCTTC. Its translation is CAISAAQSSYNEQFF.

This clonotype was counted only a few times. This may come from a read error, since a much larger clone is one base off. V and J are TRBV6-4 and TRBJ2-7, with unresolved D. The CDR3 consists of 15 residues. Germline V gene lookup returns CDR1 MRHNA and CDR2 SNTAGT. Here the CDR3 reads CAGSRDTKTCYEQYF. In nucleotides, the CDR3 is TGTGCCGGCAGTAGAGACACAAAAACCTGCTACGAGCAGTACTTC.

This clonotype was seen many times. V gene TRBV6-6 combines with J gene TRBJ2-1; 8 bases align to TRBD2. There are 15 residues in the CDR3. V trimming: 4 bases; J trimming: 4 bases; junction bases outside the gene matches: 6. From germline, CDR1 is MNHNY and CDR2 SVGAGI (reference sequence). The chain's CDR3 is CASSSLLAEYNEQFF. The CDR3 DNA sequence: TGTGCCAGCAGTTCCTTACTAGCGGAGTACAATGAGCAGTTCTTC.

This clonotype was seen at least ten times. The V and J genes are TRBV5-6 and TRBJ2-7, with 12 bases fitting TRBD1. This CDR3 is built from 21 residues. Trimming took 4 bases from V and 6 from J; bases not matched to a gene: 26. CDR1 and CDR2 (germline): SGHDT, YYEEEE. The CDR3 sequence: CASSPTSRAGQGASGPLEQYF. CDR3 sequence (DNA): TGTGCCAGCAGCCCCACCTCAAGGGCGGGACAGGGGGCGAGTGGGCCACTCGAGCAGTACTTC.

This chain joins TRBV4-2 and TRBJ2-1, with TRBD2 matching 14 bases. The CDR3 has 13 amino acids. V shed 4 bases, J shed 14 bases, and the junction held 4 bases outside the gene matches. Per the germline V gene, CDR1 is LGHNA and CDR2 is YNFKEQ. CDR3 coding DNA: TGTGCCAGCAGCCGACTAGCGGGAGGGCCTAAGTTCTTC. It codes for CASSRLAGGPKFF.

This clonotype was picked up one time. The CDR3, as DNA: TGCAGCGTTGCGGGGGGCCACGAGCAGTACTTC. It specifies CSVAGGHEQYF. This sequence joins TRBV29-1 and TRBJ2-7; D may be TRBD2 (7 bases). This CDR3 spans 11 amino acids. CDR1 and CDR2 (germline): SQVTM, ANQGSEA. V dropped 4 bases and J dropped 5 bases, with 9 bases sitting between them.

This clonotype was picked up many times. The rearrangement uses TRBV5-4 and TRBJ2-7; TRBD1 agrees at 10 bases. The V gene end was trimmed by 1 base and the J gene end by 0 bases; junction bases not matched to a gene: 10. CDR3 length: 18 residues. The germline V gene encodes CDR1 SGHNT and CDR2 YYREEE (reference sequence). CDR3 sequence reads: CASSLYIGTGEGSYEQYF. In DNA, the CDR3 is TGTGCCAGCAGCTTGTATATTGGGACAGGGGAGGGCTCCTACGAGCAGTACTTC.

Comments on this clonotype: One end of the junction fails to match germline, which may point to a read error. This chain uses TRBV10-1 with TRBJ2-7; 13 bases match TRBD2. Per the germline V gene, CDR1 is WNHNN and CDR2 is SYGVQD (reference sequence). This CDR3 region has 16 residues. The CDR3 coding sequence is TGCGCCAGCAGTGAGCCCCCGGGACTAGCGGGAACCCGGACAGTCTTC. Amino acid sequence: CASSEPPGLAGTRTVF.

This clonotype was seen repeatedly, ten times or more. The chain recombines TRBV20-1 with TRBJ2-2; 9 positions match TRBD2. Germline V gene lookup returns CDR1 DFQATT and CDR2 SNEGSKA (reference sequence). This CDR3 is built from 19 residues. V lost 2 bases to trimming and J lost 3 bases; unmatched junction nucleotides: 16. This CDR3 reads CSARPRGTGTSPYTGELFF. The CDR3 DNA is TGCAGTGCTAGACCCAGGGGGACCGGGACTAGCCCCTACACCGGGGAGCTGTTTTTT.

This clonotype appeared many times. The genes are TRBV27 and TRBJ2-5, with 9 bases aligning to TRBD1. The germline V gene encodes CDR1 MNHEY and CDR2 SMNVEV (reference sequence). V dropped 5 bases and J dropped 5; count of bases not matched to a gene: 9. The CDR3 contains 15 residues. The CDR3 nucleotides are TGTGCCAGCAGTAGAACAGGGGGCGCGGAGGAGACCCAGTACTTC. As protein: CASSRTGGAEETQYF.

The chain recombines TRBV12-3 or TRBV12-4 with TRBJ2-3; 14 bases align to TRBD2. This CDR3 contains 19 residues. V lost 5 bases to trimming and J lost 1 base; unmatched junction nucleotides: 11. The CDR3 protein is CASSGPGLAGEVGTDTQYF. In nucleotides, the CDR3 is TGTGCCAGCAGTGGACCGGGACTAGCGGGAGAAGTTGGCACAGATACGCAGTATTTT.

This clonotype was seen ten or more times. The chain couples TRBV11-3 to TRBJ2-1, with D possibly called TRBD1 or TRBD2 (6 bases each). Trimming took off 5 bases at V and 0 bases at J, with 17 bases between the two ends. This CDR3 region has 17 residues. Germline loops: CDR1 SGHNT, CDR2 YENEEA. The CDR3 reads CASSTSRRGTSYNEQFF. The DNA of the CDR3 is TGTGCCAGCAGCACTAGCAGGAGGGGGACCTCCTACAATGAGCAGTTCTTC.

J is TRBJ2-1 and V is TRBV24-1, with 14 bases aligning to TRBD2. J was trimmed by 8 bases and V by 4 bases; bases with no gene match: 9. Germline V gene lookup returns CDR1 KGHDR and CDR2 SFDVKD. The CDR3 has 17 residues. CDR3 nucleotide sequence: TGTGCCACCAGTGACCGAGGGACTAGCGGGAGTCGCGATGAGCAGTTCTTC. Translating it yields CATSDRGTSGSRDEQFF.